This T cell receptor beta chain was sequenced during a study of T cells in Graves' hyperthyroidism and ophthalmopathy. Study-wide points: For ophthalmopathy, model prediction preceded onset by a median 6.5 months.

The study left out patients who had uncontrolled infection, other autoimmune disease, pregnancy or lactation. In its sample, this clonotype was seen a few times. The target antigen is unknown. The CDR3 has 14 amino acids. The germline gives CDR1 MNHEY, CDR2 SMNVEV (reference sequence). V lost 0 bases and J lost 5, with 7 bases in between. The source material, RNA transcripts, was used to amplify TCR beta CDR3 regions. TCR CDR3 underwent first-round RT-PCR with the HTBI primer set. MiXCR, applied by TCRdb to the multiplex PCR reads, yields one record per CDR3 protein. The table has about 570,000 distinct CDR3 sequences, 46% seen once; the top ten hold roughly 20%.

The V gene is TRBV27, the J gene TRBJ1-4, with D hard to call. The source material was peripheral blood or thyroid tissue (not recorded which). This clonotype was sampled from an adult woman with Graves' disease, either hyperthyroidism or ophthalmopathy (not recorded which). The CDR3 protein is CASSLSIGNEKLFF. The CDR3 DNA follows: TGTGCCAGCAGTTTATCGATAGGGAATGAAAAACTGTTTTTT.